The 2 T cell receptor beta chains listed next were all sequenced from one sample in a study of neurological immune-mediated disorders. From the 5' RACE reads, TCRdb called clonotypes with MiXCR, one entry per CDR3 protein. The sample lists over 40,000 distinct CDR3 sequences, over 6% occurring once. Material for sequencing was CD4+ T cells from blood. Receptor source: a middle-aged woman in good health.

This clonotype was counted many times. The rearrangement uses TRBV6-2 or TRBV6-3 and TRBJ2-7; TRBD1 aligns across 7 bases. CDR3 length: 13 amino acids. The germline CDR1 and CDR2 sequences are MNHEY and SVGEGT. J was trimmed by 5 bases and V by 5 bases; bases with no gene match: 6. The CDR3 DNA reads TGTGCCAGCAGTGAACGACAGGGAAACGAGCAGTACTTC. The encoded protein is CASSERQGNEQYF.

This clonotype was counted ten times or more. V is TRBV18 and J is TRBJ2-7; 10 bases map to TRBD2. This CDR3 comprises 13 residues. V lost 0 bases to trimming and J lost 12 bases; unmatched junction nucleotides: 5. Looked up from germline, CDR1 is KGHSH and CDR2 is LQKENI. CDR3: CASSPPSSGSVYF. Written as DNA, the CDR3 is TGTGCCAGCTCACCACCGTCTAGCGGGAGCGTGTACTTC.